These T cell receptor beta chains were read from a single sample in a study of cytomegalovirus exposure and HLA in healthy donors. Clones were sequenced by immunoSEQ multiplex PCR, and TCRdb holds only the in-frame ones, with some missing. The table includes 180,000 or so clones, over 75% detected once. Sequences were obtained from PBMCs. These receptors all stem from a man aged 18 to 30 in good health and CMV-seropositive. The CDR3 runs from the conserved cysteine through the conserved F or W. Fields, in order: J gene, clone size, V gene, D gene, CDR3 protein, CDR3 DNA. D genes are given only for firm matches. Not all rows give a size; the values are once, few, many and, for expanded clones, a class.

>TRBJ2-7|-|TRBV6-1|-
CASRTTGPYEQYF
TGTGCCAGCAGAACAACAGGGCCCTACGAGCAGTACTTC
>TRBJ1-3|-|TRBV30|-
CAWSVLGLSSGNTIYF
TGTGCCTGGAGTGTACTGGGCCTCAGCTCTGGAAACACCATATATTTT
>TRBJ1-4|-|TRBV13|-
CASREGVGEKLFF
TGTGCCAGCAGGGAGGGCGTCGGTGAAAAACTGTTTTTT
>TRBJ1-1|-|TRBV11-3|TRBD1
CASSQDRRMNTEAFF
TGTGCCAGCAGCCAGGACAGGAGAATGAACACTGAAGCTTTCTTT
>TRBJ2-2|-|TRBV6-1|TRBD1
CASRGTGNTGELFF
TGTGCCAGCAGGGGGACAGGGAACACCGGGGAGCTGTTTTTT
>TRBJ2-5|-|TRBV29-1|TRBD2
CSVLIAGGVQETQYF
TGCAGCGTCCTGATAGCGGGGGGGGTGCAAGAGACCCAGTACTTC
>TRBJ1-2|few|TRBV19|-
CATRGQGGLGGYTF
TGTGCCACCCGAGGGCAGGGCGGACTAGGGGGCTACACCTTC
>TRBJ2-7|-|TRBV27|-
CASSSTSTREQYF
TGTGCCAGCAGTTCCACGTCTACTAGGGAGCAGTACTTC
>TRBJ2-3|-|TRBV9|TRBD2
CASSPAGGRTDTQYF
TGTGCCAGCTCCCCGGCGGGGGGCCGCACAGATACGCAGTATTTT
>TRBJ2-2|-|TRBV5-1|-
CASSLIAEETGELFF
TGCGCCAGCAGCTTAATAGCGGAAGAAACCGGGGAGCTGTTTTTT